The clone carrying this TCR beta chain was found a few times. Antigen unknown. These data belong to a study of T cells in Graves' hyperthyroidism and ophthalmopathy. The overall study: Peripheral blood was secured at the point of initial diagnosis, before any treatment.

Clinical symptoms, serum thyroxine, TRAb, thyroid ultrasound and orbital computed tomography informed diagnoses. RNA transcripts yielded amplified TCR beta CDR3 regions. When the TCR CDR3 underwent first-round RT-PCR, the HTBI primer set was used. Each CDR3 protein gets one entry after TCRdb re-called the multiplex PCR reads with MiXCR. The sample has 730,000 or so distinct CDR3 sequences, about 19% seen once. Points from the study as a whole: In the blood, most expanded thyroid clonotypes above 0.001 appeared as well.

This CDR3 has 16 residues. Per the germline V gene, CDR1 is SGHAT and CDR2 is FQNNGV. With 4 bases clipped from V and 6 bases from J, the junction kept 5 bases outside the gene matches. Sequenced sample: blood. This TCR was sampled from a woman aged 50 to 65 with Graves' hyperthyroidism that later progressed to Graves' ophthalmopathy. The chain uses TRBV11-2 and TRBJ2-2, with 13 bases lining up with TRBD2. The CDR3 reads CASSYSGLAGAGELFF. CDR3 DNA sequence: TGTGCCAGCAGCTACTCCGGACTAGCGGGGGCCGGGGAGCTGTTTTTT.